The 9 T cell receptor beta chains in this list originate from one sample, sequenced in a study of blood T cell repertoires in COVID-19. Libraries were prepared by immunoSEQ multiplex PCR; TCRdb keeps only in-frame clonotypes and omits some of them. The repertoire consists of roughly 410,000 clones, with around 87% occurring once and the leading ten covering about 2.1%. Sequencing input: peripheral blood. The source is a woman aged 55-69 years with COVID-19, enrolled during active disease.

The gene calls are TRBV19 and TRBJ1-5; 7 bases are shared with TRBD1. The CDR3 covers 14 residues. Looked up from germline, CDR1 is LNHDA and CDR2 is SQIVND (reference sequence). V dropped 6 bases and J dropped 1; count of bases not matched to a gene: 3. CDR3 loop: CASSRTGSNQPQHF. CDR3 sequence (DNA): TGTGCCAGTAGCAGGACAGGAAGCAATCAGCCCCAGCATTTT.

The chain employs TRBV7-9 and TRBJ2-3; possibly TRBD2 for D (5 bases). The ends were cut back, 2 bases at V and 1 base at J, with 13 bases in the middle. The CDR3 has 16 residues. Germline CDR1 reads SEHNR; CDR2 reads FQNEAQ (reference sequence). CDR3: CASSLWASPGTDTQYF. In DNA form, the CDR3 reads TGTGCCAGCAGCTTATGGGCTAGCCCCGGCACAGATACGCAGTATTTT.

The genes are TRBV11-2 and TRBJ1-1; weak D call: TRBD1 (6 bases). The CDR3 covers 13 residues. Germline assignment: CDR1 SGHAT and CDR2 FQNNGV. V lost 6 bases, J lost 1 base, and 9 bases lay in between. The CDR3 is CASRPQGNTEAFF. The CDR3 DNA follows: TGTGCCAGCAGACCACAGGGGAACACTGAAGCTTTCTTT.

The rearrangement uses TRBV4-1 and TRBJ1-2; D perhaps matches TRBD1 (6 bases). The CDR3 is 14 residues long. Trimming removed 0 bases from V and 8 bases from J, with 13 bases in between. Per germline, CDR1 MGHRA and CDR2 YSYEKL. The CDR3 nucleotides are TGCGCCAGCAGCCAAGATCCAGGGGCGAGAGGCTACACCTTC. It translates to CASSQDPGARGYTF.

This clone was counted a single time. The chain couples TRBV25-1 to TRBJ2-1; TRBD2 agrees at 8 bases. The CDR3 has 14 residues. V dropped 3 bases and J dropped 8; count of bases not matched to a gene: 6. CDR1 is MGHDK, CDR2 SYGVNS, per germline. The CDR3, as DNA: TGTGCCAGCAGTGACTCGGGGGGGGCTCATGAGCAGTTCTTC. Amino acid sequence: CASSDSGGAHEQFF.

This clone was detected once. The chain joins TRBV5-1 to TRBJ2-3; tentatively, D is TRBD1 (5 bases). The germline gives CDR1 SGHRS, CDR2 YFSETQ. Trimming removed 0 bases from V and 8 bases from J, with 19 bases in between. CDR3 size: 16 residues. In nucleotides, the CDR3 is TGCGCCAGCAGCTTGGAGGGCAGGGCCTCACATAGTACGCAGTATTTT. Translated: CASSLEGRASHSTQYF.

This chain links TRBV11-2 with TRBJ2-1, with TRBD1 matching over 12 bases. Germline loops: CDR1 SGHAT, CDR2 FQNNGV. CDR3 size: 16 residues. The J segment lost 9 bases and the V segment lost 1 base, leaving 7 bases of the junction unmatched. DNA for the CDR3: TGTGCCAGCAGCTTAGTACCGGGACAGGGGGCTTCTGAGCAGTTCTTC. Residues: CASSLVPGQGASEQFF.

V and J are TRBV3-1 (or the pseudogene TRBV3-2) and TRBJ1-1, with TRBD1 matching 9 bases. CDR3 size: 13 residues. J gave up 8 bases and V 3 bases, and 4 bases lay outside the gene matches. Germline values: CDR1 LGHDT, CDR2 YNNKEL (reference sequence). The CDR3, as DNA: TGTGCCAGCAGCCAGGGACAGGGTCGGGAAGCTTTCTTT. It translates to CASSQGQGREAFF.

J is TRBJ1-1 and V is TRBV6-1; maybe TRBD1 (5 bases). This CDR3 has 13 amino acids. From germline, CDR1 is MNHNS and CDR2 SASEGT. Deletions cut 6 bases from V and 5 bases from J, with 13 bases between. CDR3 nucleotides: TGTGCCAGCAGAAGACCGGGGGGTACTGAAGCTTTCTTT. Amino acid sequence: CASRRPGGTEAFF.